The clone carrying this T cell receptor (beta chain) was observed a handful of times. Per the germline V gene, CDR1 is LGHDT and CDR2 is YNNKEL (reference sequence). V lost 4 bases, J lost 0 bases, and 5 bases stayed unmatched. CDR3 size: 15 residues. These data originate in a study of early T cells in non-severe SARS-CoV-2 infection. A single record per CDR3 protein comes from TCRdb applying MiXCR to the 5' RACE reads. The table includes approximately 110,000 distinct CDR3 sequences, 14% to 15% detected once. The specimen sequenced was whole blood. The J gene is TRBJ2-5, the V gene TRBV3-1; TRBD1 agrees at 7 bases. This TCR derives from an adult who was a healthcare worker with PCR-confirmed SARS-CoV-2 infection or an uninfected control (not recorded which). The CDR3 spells CASSRMGQHQETQYF. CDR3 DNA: TGTGCCAGCAGCCGAATGGGACAGCACCAAGAGACCCAGTACTTC.